This is a list of T cell receptor beta chains from one sample in a study of cytomegalovirus exposure and HLA in healthy donors. This table comes from immunoSEQ multiplex PCR, and its TCRdb copy is limited to in-frame clones, with some not included. This table has more than 140,000 clones, around 79% appearing once. The sample taken for sequencing was PBMCs. The receptors were gathered from a man aged 30-40 years in good health and CMV-seropositive. Both conserved end residues are part of each CDR3. D genes are given only for firm matches. Size is omitted from some rows. Given values are once, few, many or a class for expanded clones.

TRBV29-1,TRBJ1-3,.,.,CSVARTGGNTIYF,TGCAGCGTTGCACGCACGGGTGGAAACACCATATATTTT
TRBV28,TRBJ1-5,.,TRBD1,CASSPRDSPFPNQPQHF,TGTGCCAGCAGTCCCCGGGACAGCCCATTTCCCAATCAGCCCCAGCATTTT
TRBV29-1,TRBJ2-7,.,TRBD1,CSVATGVDEQYF,TGCAGCGTCGCGACAGGGGTGGACGAGCAGTACTTC
TRBV27,TRBJ2-5,.,TRBD2,CATRGLAGVGTQYF,TGTGCCACGAGAGGGTTAGCGGGGGTAGGGACCCAGTACTTC
TRBV18,TRBJ1-6,.,.,CASSPSRMRAGLDSPLHF,TGTGCCAGCTCACCATCAAGAATGAGGGCGGGGCTAGATTCACCCCTCCACTTT
TRBV5-1,TRBJ2-2,.,TRBD2,CASSYTSGRAQLFF,TGCGCCAGCAGCTACACTAGCGGGAGGGCCCAGCTGTTTTTT
TRBV10-2,TRBJ2-1,.,TRBD2,CASRSGENYNEQFF,TGCGCCAGCAGAAGCGGGGAGAACTACAATGAGCAGTTCTTC
TRBV10-3,TRBJ1-4,few,TRBD1,CATTGGSNEKLFF,TGTGCCACTACAGGGGGTTCTAATGAAAAACTGTTTTTT
TRBV27,TRBJ1-2,.,.,CASSLTRGDIYGYTF,TGTGCCAGCAGTTTAACCCGGGGGGATATCTATGGCTACACCTTC
TRBV6-1,TRBJ1-1,.,.,CASSEGGLGVEAFF,TGTGCCAGCAGTGAAGGCGGGTTGGGCGTTGAAGCTTTCTTT
TRBV27,TRBJ1-1,.,.,CASSSGATNTEAFF,TGTGCCAGCAGTTCAGGGGCTACGAACACTGAAGCTTTCTTT
TRBV30,TRBJ1-1,.,.,CAWSVQPVHMNTEAFF,TGTGCCTGGAGTGTACAGCCAGTTCACATGAACACTGAAGCTTTCTTT
TRBV7-9,TRBJ2-5,.,TRBD1,CASSTGQGAMQETQYF,TGTGCCAGCAGCACAGGACAGGGGGCAATGCAAGAGACCCAGTACTTC
TRBV6-6,TRBJ1-2,.,TRBD1,CASRGDLGQGKAVF,TGTGCCAGCAGGGGAGATTTAGGACAGGGAAAGGCTGTTTTC
TRBV21-1,TRBJ2-1,.,.,CAKSVCIYNEQFF,TGTGCCAAAAGCGTATGTATCTACAATGAGCAGTTCTTC
TRBV7-6,TRBJ2-5,.,.,CASSFSRVRETQYF,TGTGCCAGCAGCTTCTCCAGGGTACGGGAGACCCAGTACTTC
TRBV4-2,TRBJ2-7,.,.,CASSQDMEGGPYEQYF,TGTGCCAGCAGCCAAGATATGGAAGGCGGTCCCTACGAGCAGTACTTC
TRBV6-5,TRBJ1-2,.,TRBD1,CASSLDRDYGYTF,TGTGCCAGCAGCCTCGACAGGGACTATGGCTACACCTTC
TRBV5-3,TRBJ2-3,once,TRBD2,CARSLGGRADTQYF,TGTGCCAGAAGCTTGGGAGGGAGGGCCGATACGCAGTATTTT
TRBV7-9,TRBJ2-7,.,.,CASSPTGTDSSYEQYF,TGTGCCAGCAGCCCAACCGGGACGGACAGCTCCTACGAGCAGTACTTC